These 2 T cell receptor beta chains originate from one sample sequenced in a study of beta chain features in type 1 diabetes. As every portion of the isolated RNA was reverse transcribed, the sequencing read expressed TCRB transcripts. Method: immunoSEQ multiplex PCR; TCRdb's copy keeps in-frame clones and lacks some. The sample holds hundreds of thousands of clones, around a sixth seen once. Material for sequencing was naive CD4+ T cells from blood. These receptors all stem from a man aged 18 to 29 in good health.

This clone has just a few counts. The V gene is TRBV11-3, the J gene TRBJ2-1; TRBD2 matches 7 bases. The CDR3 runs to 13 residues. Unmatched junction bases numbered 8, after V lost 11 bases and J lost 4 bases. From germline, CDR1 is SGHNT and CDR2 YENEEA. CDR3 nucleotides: TGTGCCGGTCGGGGGGAGTGGTACAATGAGCAGTTCTTC. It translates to CAGRGEWYNEQFF.

The chain's CDR3 is CASSIIAVAQVYGYTF. CDR3 DNA sequence: TGTGCCAGTAGTATCATTGCAGTTGCGCAGGTCTATGGCTACACCTTC. The chain recombines TRBV19 with TRBJ1-2; no clear D gene. The germline gives CDR1 LNHDA, CDR2 SQIVND (reference sequence). V was cut by 3 bases and J by 4 bases, with 18 bases left in between. The CDR3 loop spans 16 amino acids.